These 29 T cell receptor beta chains share one sample of origin, sequenced in a study of shared clonotypes between healthy human individuals. The naive CD8 fraction comprised CD45RO-negative cells positively selected for CCR7 and excluded terminally differentiated effector memory CD45RA+ cells. The protocol was immunoSEQ multiplex PCR, while the TCRdb copy is restricted to in-frame clones and leaves out a portion. The sample includes about 2 million clones, just under 95% seen only once; the top ten take around 1%. Specimen: naive CD8+ T cells sorted from blood. The receptor source for this set is a man aged 18 to 29 in good health.

This chain uses TRBV5-6 with TRBJ2-1; 13 nucleotides agree with TRBD2. This CDR3 spans 16 amino acids. In germline, CDR1 is SGHDT, CDR2 YYEEEE. Trimming removed 0 bases from V and 9 bases from J; junction bases left unmatched: 6. CDR3 residues: CASSLALAGGLGEQFF. Here the CDR3 DNA reads TGTGCCAGCAGCTTGGCACTAGCGGGGGGGCTCGGTGAGCAGTTCTTC. The whole variable domain, remainder taken from reference TRBV5-6 and TRBJ2-1, is DAGVTQSPTHLIKTRGQQVTLRCSPKSGHDTVSWYQQALGQGPQFIFQYYEEEERQRGNFPDRFSGHQFPNYSSELNVNALLLGDSALYLCASSLALAGGLGEQFFGPGTRLTVL.

V is TRBV15 and J is TRBJ2-1; 8 nucleotides agree with TRBD1. Trimming took 8 bases from V and 7 from J; bases not matched to a gene: 7. The CDR3 totals 13 residues. Germline V gives CDR1 LNHNV, CDR2 YYDKDF (reference sequence). The CDR3 loop is CATGAGGHNEQFF. CDR3 nucleotide sequence: TGTGCCACCGGGGCAGGGGGCCATAATGAGCAGTTCTTC.

The rearrangement uses TRBV6-6 and TRBJ2-7; D not certain. Trimming stripped 7 bases from V and 5 bases from J, with 6 bases between. The CDR3 length is 10 residues. Germline CDR1 is MNHNY and CDR2 is SVGAGI (reference sequence). The CDR3 nucleotides read TGTGCCAGCATTGGAAACGAGCAGTACTTC. Translated, it gives CASIGNEQYF.

This clone was counted a few times. Other DNA sequences of this sample code for an identical CDR3. The chain links TRBV4-1 to TRBJ1-1; TRBD1 agrees at 7 bases. The V gene's germline CDR1 is MGHRA and CDR2 YSYEKL. Germline trimming cut 5 bases from V and 3 bases from J; bases unmatched to any gene: 3. This CDR3 has 13 amino acids. The chain's CDR3 is CASSDRVDTEAFF. CDR3 bases: TGCGCCAGCAGCGACAGGGTGGACACTGAAGCTTTCTTT.

This chain links TRBV6-5 with TRBJ2-5, with D unclear. Germline V gene sequence: CDR1 MNHEY, CDR2 SVGAGI. V lost 5 bases to trimming and J lost 5 bases, with 18 bases between them. The CDR3 totals 15 residues. Written as DNA, the CDR3 is TGTGCCAGCAGTCTAACAAGGCACCCGGACGAGACCCAGTACTTC. This gives the protein CASSLTRHPDETQYF.

The chain is built from TRBV13 and TRBJ2-5; D is possibly TRBD2 (6 bases). Germline V gene lookup returns CDR1 PRHDT and CDR2 FYEKMQ (reference sequence). Trimming pared 2 bases from V and 1 base from J, leaving 11 bases between. This CDR3 has 15 residues. The CDR3 sequence: CASSLRERPQETQYF. The CDR3 bases are TGTGCCAGCAGCTTACGGGAGCGGCCCCAAGAGACCCAGTACTTC.

The chain has TRBV27 and TRBJ2-3, with TRBD1 matching 7 bases. This CDR3 is built from 15 residues. Trimming at V came to 7 bases and at J to 0 bases, leaving 7 bases not matched to a gene. From germline, CDR1 is MNHEY and CDR2 SMNVEV (reference sequence). CDR3 DNA sequence: TGTGCCAGCAAAGACTGGACAGGTAGCACAGATACGCAGTATTTT. As protein: CASKDWTGSTDTQYF.

Concerning this clone: Within the sample, other DNA sequences also encode this same CDR3. This sequence joins TRBV6-5 and TRBJ2-7; D ambiguous. The germline V and J ends were trimmed by 2 bases and 0 bases, with 5 bases remaining between them. The CDR3 has 13 amino acids. The germline V gene has CDR1 MNHEY and CDR2 SVGAGI. The CDR3, as DNA: TGTGCCAGCAGTTACACGGACTCCTACGAGCAGTACTTC. Protein product: CASSYTDSYEQYF.

This clone was found once. The genes are TRBV5-5 and TRBJ2-1; 7 bases are a match to TRBD1. This CDR3 has 13 residues. Trimming cost V 4 bases and J 9 bases; bases outside gene matches: 7. Germline CDR1 reads SGHKS; CDR2 reads YYEKEE (reference sequence). The CDR3 is CASSPGTATEQFF. CDR3 in DNA: TGTGCCAGCAGCCCCGGGACAGCTACTGAGCAGTTCTTC.

Comments on this clone: The sample holds other DNA sequences that translate to the same CDR3. This rearrangement joins TRBV6-1 to TRBJ2-7, with D perhaps TRBD2 (6 bases). CDR3 length equals 13 residues. The germline V gene has CDR1 MNHNS and CDR2 SASEGT. Between the trimmed V and J ends, which lost 1 base and 6 bases, there was a span of 10 bases. CDR3 coding DNA: TGTGCCAGCAGTGAAGTGGAGGGCCGCGAGCAGTACTTC. Translating it yields CASSEVEGREQYF.

The chain combines TRBV28 with TRBJ2-3, with 9 bases identical to TRBD1. The CDR3 extends over 15 amino acids. The trim removed 6 bases at V and 3 bases at J, leaving 7 bases unmatched. Germline V CDR1 and CDR2: MDHEN, SYDVKM. The CDR3 sequence: CASSFDRGWTDTQYF. The DNA of the CDR3 is TGTGCCAGCAGCTTCGACAGGGGGTGGACAGATACGCAGTATTTT.

This clone turned up a few times. The chain combines TRBV13 with TRBJ1-3; no clear D. V was pared by 0 bases and J by 2 bases, with 5 bases between. The CDR3 covers 14 residues. CDR1 and CDR2 (germline): PRHDT, FYEKMQ (reference sequence). In nucleotides, the CDR3 is TGTGCCAGCAGCTTAGGAGGGCCTGGAAACACCATATATTTT. It is translated as CASSLGGPGNTIYF.

V usage is TRBV5-6 and J usage is TRBJ2-5, with 8 bases fitting TRBD1. V shed 5 bases and J 5 bases; nucleotides not matched to a gene: 5. Germline lookup yields CDR1 SGHDT and CDR2 YYEEEE. The CDR3 covers 13 residues. The CDR3 DNA reads TGTGCCAGCAGGGGACAGGCCAGGGAGACCCAGTACTTC. This encodes CASRGQARETQYF.

The chain joins TRBV5-6 to TRBJ2-7; unclear D gene. Germline lookup yields CDR1 SGHDT and CDR2 YYEEEE. The CDR3 has 15 residues. V was shortened by 3 bases and J by 5 bases, with 18 bases between the two germline ends. The CDR3 loop is CASSYDLHGGHEQYF. CDR3 DNA: TGTGCCAGCAGCTATGACCTGCACGGTGGCCACGAGCAGTACTTC. Drawing the rest from reference TRBV5-6 and TRBJ2-7, the complete variable domain is DAGVTQSPTHLIKTRGQQVTLRCSPKSGHDTVSWYQQALGQGPQFIFQYYEEEERQRGNFPDRFSGHQFPNYSSELNVNALLLGDSALYLCASSYDLHGGHEQYFGPGTRLTVT.

The chain carries TRBV7-9 and TRBJ1-6; TRBD1 agrees at 9 bases. V lost 8 bases, J lost 8 bases, and 4 bases stayed unmatched. The CDR3 is 13 amino acids. The germline V gene encodes CDR1 SEHNR and CDR2 FQNEAQ (reference sequence). The CDR3 is CASDRTGDSPLHF. CDR3 DNA sequence: TGTGCCAGCGACCGGACAGGGGATTCACCCCTCCACTTT.

To note about this clone: The same CDR3 also results from other DNA sequences found in this sample. The chain combines TRBV27 with TRBJ1-1; 10 bases align to TRBD1. The CDR3 length is 15 residues. V gave up 3 bases and J gave up 0 bases; unmatched junction bases: 1. Germline-derived CDR1 and CDR2 are MNHEY and SMNVEV (reference sequence). CDR3 bases: TGTGCCAGCAGTTTCGGGACAGGGGTGAACACTGAAGCTTTCTTT. This codes for CASSFGTGVNTEAFF.

The chain has TRBV6-5 and TRBJ2-7; tentatively, D is TRBD2 (5 bases). V shed 5 bases and J shed 3 bases, with 8 bases lying between them. From germline, CDR1 is MNHEY and CDR2 SVGAGI. The CDR3 contains 12 residues. Here the CDR3 reads CASSPDFYEQYF. The CDR3 coding sequence is TGTGCCAGCAGTCCGGACTTCTACGAGCAGTACTTC.

V usage is TRBV11-2 and J usage is TRBJ2-5; no clear D. The ends were cut back, 5 bases at V and 5 bases at J, with 9 bases in the middle. CDR3 length equals 12 residues. CDR1 SGHAT and CDR2 FQNNGV come from the germline V gene. CDR3 DNA sequence: TGTGCCAGCAGCAGAATAAGGGAGACCCAGTACTTC. Translated: CASSRIRETQYF.

The chain is built from TRBV11-2 and TRBJ2-4; D not certain. This CDR3 has 17 amino acids. V was pared by 1 base and J by 2 bases, with 15 bases between. The germline V gene has CDR1 SGHAT and CDR2 FQNNGV. Here the CDR3 reads CASSLGGGLQSKNIQYF. CDR3 DNA sequence: TGTGCCAGCAGCTTAGGGGGTGGGTTGCAGTCCAAAAACATTCAGTACTTC. Complete variable domain (other parts from reference TRBV11-2 and TRBJ2-4): EAGVAQSPRYKIIEKRQSVAFWCNPISGHATLYWYQQILGQGPKLLIQFQNNGVVDDSQLPKDRFSAERLKGVDSTLKIQPAKLEDSAVYLCASSLGGGLQSKNIQYFGAGTRLSVL.

The rearrangement uses TRBV6-5 and TRBJ2-1; 9 bases match TRBD1. CDR1 and CDR2 (germline): MNHEY, SVGAGI. The CDR3 is 15 amino acids. The V and J ends lost 1 base and 7 bases, in that order; junction bases with no gene match: 5. The CDR3 spells CASSYWDRAGNEQFF. In DNA form, the CDR3 reads TGTGCCAGCAGTTACTGGGACAGGGCGGGGAATGAGCAGTTCTTC.

The gene calls are TRBV10-2 and TRBJ2-1, with D possibly TRBD1 on 5 matching bases. Trimming took off 2 bases at V and 6 bases at J, with 5 bases between the two ends. This CDR3 has 12 amino acids. Germline CDR1 reads WSHSY; CDR2 reads SAAADI. For the CDR3, the DNA is TGCGCCAGCAGTGAGGACAGCAATGAGCAGTTCTTC. It translates to CASSEDSNEQFF.

The chain is built from TRBV14 and TRBJ1-1, with D tentatively TRBD1 (5 bases). CDR3 size: 14 residues. Germline assignment: CDR1 SGHDN and CDR2 FVKESK. V shed 4 bases and J shed 7 bases, with 16 bases lying between them. Here the CDR3 DNA reads TGTGCCAGCAGCCTAATCCTCTCAGGGTATGAAGCTTTCTTT. As protein: CASSLILSGYEAFF.

V is TRBV6-6 and J is TRBJ2-1, with D uncertain. V gave up 0 bases and J gave up 2 bases, with 2 bases separating them. Per germline, CDR1 MNHNY and CDR2 SVGAGI (reference sequence). The CDR3 sequence is 13 residues long. The chain's CDR3 is CASSYSAYNEQFF. The CDR3 coding sequence is TGTGCCAGCAGTTACTCAGCCTACAATGAGCAGTTCTTC.

CDR3 residues: CASSQATGGYEQYF. The DNA for the CDR3 is TGTGCCAGCAGTCAAGCGACAGGGGGGTACGAGCAGTACTTC. J is TRBJ2-7 and V is TRBV27; 9 positions match TRBD1. V dropped 5 bases and J dropped 4; count of bases not matched to a gene: 6. The CDR3 is 14 amino acids. CDR1 is MNHEY, CDR2 SMNVEV, per germline (reference sequence).

This rearrangement joins TRBV25-1 to TRBJ2-1; D may be TRBD2 (6 bases). V was trimmed by 3 bases and J by 8 bases, leaving 11 bases between them. Per germline, CDR1 MGHDK and CDR2 SYGVNS. This CDR3 comprises 13 residues. The CDR3 DNA follows: TGTGCCAGCAGTGATCACCGGGAGTATGAGCAGTTCTTC. Protein sequence: CASSDHREYEQFF.

This sequence joins TRBV27 and TRBJ2-3; the match to TRBD2 covers 8 bases. Looked up from germline, CDR1 is MNHEY and CDR2 is SMNVEV (reference sequence). Germline trimming cut 8 bases from V and 6 bases from J; bases unmatched to any gene: 7. The CDR3 totals 13 residues. CDR3 in amino acids: CASRPGGSDTQYF. CDR3 sequence (DNA): TGTGCCAGCCGCCCGGGGGGGTCGGATACGCAGTATTTT.

The chain uses TRBV27 and TRBJ1-1, with no clear D. Germline values: CDR1 MNHEY, CDR2 SMNVEV (reference sequence). This CDR3 is built from 15 residues. Trimming stripped 0 bases from V and 2 bases from J, with 10 bases between. In DNA, the CDR3 is TGTGCCAGCAGTTTATCTGTGGAGGGTAACACTGAAGCTTTCTTT. Its protein is CASSLSVEGNTEAFF.

The chain combines TRBV7-9 with TRBJ1-2, with D possibly TRBD1 on 5 matching bases. Germline values: CDR1 SEHNR, CDR2 FQNEAQ (reference sequence). The CDR3 sequence is 14 residues long. V lost 5 bases and J lost 3, with 13 bases in between. The CDR3 is CASSHGTTDYGYTF. Written as DNA, the CDR3 is TGTGCCAGCAGCCATGGGACGACAGACTATGGCTACACCTTC.

DNA of the CDR3: TGTGCCAGCAGCTTAGCGTACGAGGGGCTAACAGATACGCAGTATTTT. Translated, it gives CASSLAYEGLTDTQYF. The V and J genes are TRBV7-9 and TRBJ2-3; the D call may be TRBD1 or TRBD2 (5 bases each). Trimming pared 0 bases from V and 3 bases from J, leaving 13 bases between. The V gene's germline CDR1 is SEHNR and CDR2 FQNEAQ (reference sequence). The CDR3 sequence is 16 residues long.